This is a list of T cell receptor beta chains from one sample in a study of blood T cell repertoires in COVID-19. Assay used: immunoSEQ multiplex PCR; TCRdb lists only in-frame clones, some missing. The sample includes about 47,000 clones, about 90% of them seen just once. Sequencing used peripheral blood. The receptor set was obtained from a man between 70 and 80 years old with active COVID-19. The CDR3 runs from the conserved cysteine through the conserved F or W. The D gene is left open where the match is weak. Only some rows state a clone size, as once, few, many or a class for expanded clones.

V gene: TRBV4-2; D gene: TRBD2; J gene: TRBJ2-5; clone size: -; CDR3 DNA: TGTGCCAGCAGCCAAGAAGGAACAGGGGGACTAGCGGACCAAGAGACCCAGTACTTC; CDR3 protein: CASSQEGTGGLADQETQYF
V gene: TRBV7-2; D gene: TRBD1; J gene: TRBJ1-2; clone size: once; CDR3 DNA: TGTGCCAGCAGGGAAGGACAGGGTCCATATGGCTACACCTTC; CDR3 protein: CASREGQGPYGYTF
V gene: TRBV28; D gene: -; J gene: TRBJ1-5; clone size: few; CDR3 DNA: TGTGCCAGCAGTTCAAATAATCAGCCCCAGCATTTT; CDR3 protein: CASSSNNQPQHF
V gene: TRBV14; D gene: -; J gene: TRBJ1-1; clone size: -; CDR3 DNA: TGTGCCAGCAGCCCGGTCCCGGGGGGGCGGACTGAAGCTTTCTTT; CDR3 protein: CASSPVPGGRTEAFF
V gene: TRBV2; D gene: -; J gene: TRBJ2-1; clone size: -; CDR3 DNA: TGTGCCAGCGCCTTAGCCGGGTACAATGAGCAGTTCTTC; CDR3 protein: CASALAGYNEQFF
V gene: TRBV3-1/TRBV3-2; D gene: TRBD1; J gene: TRBJ1-2; clone size: medium-sized; CDR3 DNA: TGTGCCAGCAGCCAAGAAGCTACAGGGGGGGGGCTCTATGGCTACACCTTC; CDR3 protein: CASSQEATGGGLYGYTF
V gene: TRBV6-5; D gene: TRBD2; J gene: TRBJ2-5; clone size: -; CDR3 DNA: TGTGCCAGCAGGGGACTAGCGGGGTCGGAGACCCAGTACTTC; CDR3 protein: CASRGLAGSETQYF
V gene: TRBV6-5; D gene: TRBD1; J gene: TRBJ1-1; clone size: -; CDR3 DNA: TGTGCCAGCCTCGGGACAGGGATGAACACTGAAGCTTTCTTT; CDR3 protein: CASLGTGMNTEAFF
V gene: TRBV15; D gene: TRBD1; J gene: TRBJ2-1; clone size: -; CDR3 DNA: TGTGCCACCAGCAGAGATCGGGACAGGGCAAATGAGCAGTTCTTC; CDR3 protein: CATSRDRDRANEQFF
V gene: TRBV23-1; D gene: -; J gene: TRBJ2-7; clone size: -; CDR3 DNA: TGCGCCAGCATTACACGAGCCGGGACACAGTATTACGAGCAGTACTTC; CDR3 protein: CASITRAGTQYYEQYF
V gene: TRBV10-2; D gene: TRBD1; J gene: TRBJ1-2; clone size: -; CDR3 DNA: TGCGCCAGCACTTCAACAGGGGGCGCGATAGATGGCTACACCTTC; CDR3 protein: CASTSTGGAIDGYTF
V gene: TRBV19; D gene: TRBD2; J gene: TRBJ2-1; clone size: -; CDR3 DNA: TGTGCCAGTAGTTTAGGACTAGCGGGGTGGTACAATGAGCAGTTCTTC; CDR3 protein: CASSLGLAGWYNEQFF
V gene: TRBV7-2; D gene: TRBD2; J gene: TRBJ2-7; clone size: -; CDR3 DNA: TGTGCCAGCAGCTTAACTAGCGGGGGGCCGACTTACGAGCAGTACTTC; CDR3 protein: CASSLTSGGPTYEQYF
V gene: TRBV2; D gene: -; J gene: TRBJ2-1; clone size: -; CDR3 DNA: TGTGCCAGCAGTACAAATGAGCAGTTCTTC; CDR3 protein: CASSTNEQFF
V gene: TRBV7-2; D gene: -; J gene: TRBJ1-1; clone size: -; CDR3 DNA: TGTGCCAGCAGCCCCGTTGGCGGGGGCGTAGGCTCCATTGAAGCTTTCTTT; CDR3 protein: CASSPVGGGVGSIEAFF
V gene: TRBV30; D gene: TRBD1; J gene: TRBJ1-2; clone size: -; CDR3 DNA: TGTGCCTGGAGTGTAAACAGGGGGAGCTATGGCTACACCTTC; CDR3 protein: CAWSVNRGSYGYTF
V gene: TRBV30; D gene: TRBD1; J gene: TRBJ1-3; clone size: -; CDR3 DNA: TGTGCCTGGAGGACAGGGGGCGGTGGAAACACCATATATTTT; CDR3 protein: CAWRTGGGGNTIYF
V gene: TRBV18; D gene: TRBD1; J gene: TRBJ1-4; clone size: once; CDR3 DNA: TGTGCCAGCTCACCACCATTGACAGGGGGTTTTGAAAAACTGTTTTTT; CDR3 protein: CASSPPLTGGFEKLFF
V gene: TRBV19; D gene: TRBD1; J gene: TRBJ1-5; clone size: -; CDR3 DNA: TGTGCCAGTAGTGGAGGGACAGCAATAGATAGCAATCAGCCCCAGCATTTT; CDR3 protein: CASSGGTAIDSNQPQHF
V gene: TRBV19; D gene: -; J gene: TRBJ2-3; clone size: few; CDR3 DNA: TGTGCCAGTAGTATAGCGCCCTACACAGATACGCAGTATTTT; CDR3 protein: CASSIAPYTDTQYF